The 6 T cell receptor beta chains listed next were all sequenced from one sample in a study of blood T cells in healthy people across ages. Alongside a J-beta primer mix, a sample-barcoded 5' primer served in a second PCR lasting roughly 6 to 11 cycles. TCRdb ran MiXCR on the 5' RACE reads and lists one entry per CDR3 protein. The repertoire has some 1,800,000 distinct CDR3 sequences, about two fifths of them found once; the top ten carry roughly 24%. The source material was blood. These receptors originate from a human donor in good health.

This clonotype was observed a few times. A junction boundary mismatches the germline segment, possibly from a read error. The chain is built from TRBV28 and TRBJ1-4; weak D call: TRBD1 (5 bases). The germline CDR1 and CDR2 sequences are MDHEN and SYDVKM. CDR3 length: 16 residues. CDR3 in amino acids: CASSPTSGTRGEKLFF. The CDR3 nucleotides read TGCGCCAGCAGCCCTACCTCCGGGACCCGGGGGGAAAAACTGTTTTTT. Combining the CDR3 with reference TRBV28 and TRBJ1-4 gives the whole variable domain DVKVTQSSRYLVKRTGEKVFLECVQDMDHENMFWYRQDPGLGLRLIYFSYDVKMKEKGDIPEGYSVSREKKERFSLILESASTNQTSMYLCASSPTSGTRGEKLFFGSGTQLSVL.

The chain links TRBV14 to TRBJ2-4, with D tentatively TRBD1 or TRBD2 (5 bases each). The J call may not be correct, given that the DNA end is closer to TRBJ2-7. Looked up from germline, CDR1 is SGHDN and CDR2 is FVKESK. The length of the CDR3 is 17 residues. The CDR3 region has the DNA TGTGCCAGCAGCCCCAACACGGGACGGGCAAGAGGGAACGAGCAGTACTTC. Residues: CASSPNTGRARGNEQYF.

The chain links TRBV4-3 to TRBJ1-2; D possibly corresponds to TRBD1 (5 bases). The CDR3 is made up of 16 amino acids. In germline, CDR1 is LGHNA, CDR2 YSLEER. Trimming cost V 0 bases and J 5 bases, with 16 bases left between them. DNA for the CDR3: TGCGCCAGCAGCCAAGATCCGACAGAGACTTTGTATGGCTACACCTTC. Encoded protein: CASSQDPTETLYGYTF.

For this clonotype: Germline is not matched at one junction end, which may reflect a read error. This chain joins TRBV29-1 and TRBJ2-1; D uncertain. Germline V gene data show CDR1 as SQVTM and CDR2 as ANQGSEA. CDR3 length equals 13 residues. CDR3 sequence (DNA): TGCAGCGTTGATCTGAGTCTGGGCAATGGGCAGTTCTTC. Translation: CSVDLSLGNGQFF.

This clonotype was seen more than once but under ten times. The chain recombines TRBV3-1 with TRBJ2-1, with 8 nucleotides matching TRBD2. Germline values: CDR1 LGHDT, CDR2 YNNKEL (reference sequence). The CDR3 runs 17 residues. Unmatched junction bases numbered 9, after V lost 0 bases and J lost 5 bases. This CDR3 reads CASSQDLRGALNNEQFF. In DNA form, the CDR3 reads TGTGCCAGCAGCCAAGATCTGCGGGGGGCCCTCAACAATGAGCAGTTCTTC.

This clonotype occurred a few times. The gene calls are TRBV5-5 and TRBJ2-7; 9 bases line up with TRBD1. Germline loops: CDR1 SGHKS, CDR2 YYEKEE (reference sequence). The CDR3 spans 14 residues. Trimming at V came to 1 base and at J to 5 bases, leaving 4 bases not matched to a gene. The CDR3 loop is CASSLPGQGNEQYF. CDR3 nucleotide sequence: TGTGCCAGCAGCTTGCCGGGACAGGGCAACGAGCAGTACTTC.